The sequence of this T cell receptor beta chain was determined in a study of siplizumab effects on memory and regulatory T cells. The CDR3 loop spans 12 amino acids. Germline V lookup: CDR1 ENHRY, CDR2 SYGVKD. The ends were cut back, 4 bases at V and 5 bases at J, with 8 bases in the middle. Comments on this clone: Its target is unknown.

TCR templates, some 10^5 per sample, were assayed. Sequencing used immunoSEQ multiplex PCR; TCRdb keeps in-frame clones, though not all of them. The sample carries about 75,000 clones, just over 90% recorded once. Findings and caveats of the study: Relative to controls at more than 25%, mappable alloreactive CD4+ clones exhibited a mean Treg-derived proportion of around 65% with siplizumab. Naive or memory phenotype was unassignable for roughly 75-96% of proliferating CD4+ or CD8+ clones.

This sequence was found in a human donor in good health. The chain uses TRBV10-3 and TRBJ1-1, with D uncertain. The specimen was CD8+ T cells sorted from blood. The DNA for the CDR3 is TGTGCCATCAGTGGTGTTAAGACTGAAGCTTTCTTT. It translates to CAISGVKTEAFF.